A single sample is the source of the 3 T cell receptor beta chains below, sequenced in a study of shared clonotypes between healthy human individuals. Here immunoSEQ multiplex PCR was the method, and the copy in TCRdb shows in-frame clones only, minus some. The sample consists of some 2 million clones, roughly 94% of them appearing once. Sequencing input: naive CD4+ T cells sorted from blood. Subset given: CD45RA+ positively selected. These receptor sequences come from a man between 18 and 35 years old in good health.

V and J are TRBV2 and TRBJ2-2; 10 positions agree with TRBD2. V gave up 5 bases and J gave up 5 bases; unmatched junction bases: 8. The V gene's germline CDR1 is SNHLY and CDR2 FYNNEI. There are 16 residues in the CDR3. CDR3 residues: CASSTLAGVVTGELFF. For the CDR3, the DNA is TGTGCCAGCAGTACCCTAGCGGGAGTTGTAACCGGGGAGCTGTTTTTT.

This chain connects TRBV6-6 to TRBJ2-5; TRBD2 matches at 7 bases. Germline CDR1 MNHNY, CDR2 SVGAGI (reference sequence). J gave up 7 bases and V 7 bases, and 15 bases lay outside the gene matches. CDR3 size: 15 residues. The CDR3 bases are TGTGCCAGCAATCACCGGGGGACTACGGAAGGGACCCAGTACTTC. It is translated as CASNHRGTTEGTQYF.

The V gene is TRBV11-2, the J gene TRBJ1-2; 9 nucleotides line up with TRBD1. The CDR3 runs 15 residues. CDR1 and CDR2 from the germline V gene are SGHAT and FQNNGV. Trimming at V came to 1 base and at J to 7 bases, leaving 7 bases not matched to a gene. The CDR3 sequence is CASSLGPGQGSGYTF. As DNA, the CDR3 is TGTGCCAGCAGCTTAGGGCCGGGACAGGGCTCTGGCTACACCTTC.